This TCR beta chain was sequenced during a study of cytomegalovirus exposure and HLA in healthy donors. The PCR contained 60 Vbeta and 13 Jbeta primers. The protocol was immunoSEQ multiplex PCR, while the TCRdb copy is restricted to in-frame clones and leaves out a portion. The sample comprises approximately 260,000 clones, about four fifths of which are singletons, and approximately 2% rests with the top ten. Input material: PBMCs. This receptor was identified in a middle-aged woman in good health and CMV-seropositive.

The CDR3 nucleotides are TGCGCCAGCAGCTTGGTTGCGGGAGCGGGGGCAGAGACCCAGTACTTC. Protein product: CASSLVAGAGAETQYF. The V gene is TRBV5-1, the J gene TRBJ2-5, with TRBD2 matching over 8 bases. The germline V gene encodes CDR1 SGHRS and CDR2 YFSETQ. Unmatched junction bases numbered 8, after V lost 0 bases and J lost 4 bases. The CDR3 contains 16 residues. Full variable domain (remainder filled in from reference TRBV5-1 and TRBJ2-5): KAGVTQTPRYLIKTRGQQVTLSCSPISGHRSVSWYQQTPGQGLQFLFEYFSETQRNKGNFPGRFSGRQFSNSRSEMNVSTLELGDSALYLCASSLVAGAGAETQYFGPGTRLLVL.